The clone carrying this T cell receptor beta chain has at least ten counts. Antigen unknown. The sample is drawn from a study of T cells in Graves' hyperthyroidism and ophthalmopathy. Study conclusions and caveats: A model built on 13 V-J features separated ophthalmopathy from stable hyperthyroidism. The majority of expanded thyroid clonotypes above 0.001 also appeared in blood.

Germline V lookup: CDR1 DFQATT, CDR2 SNEGSKA (reference sequence). There are 14 residues in the CDR3. Between the trimmed V and J ends, which lost 2 bases and 0 bases, there was a span of 5 bases. TCR beta CDR3 regions were amplified from RNA transcripts. TCR CDR3 underwent first-round RT-PCR with the HTBI primer set. In TCRdb, the multiplex PCR reads were re-called with MiXCR into one record per CDR3 protein. Here the sample spans 280,000 or so distinct CDR3 sequences, 25% to 30% being singletons. The sequence came from a man aged 35 to 55 with Graves' hyperthyroidism that later progressed to Graves' ophthalmopathy. The source material was blood. The chain joins TRBV20-1 to TRBJ1-6; the D is unclear. CDR3 nucleotide sequence: TGCAGTGCTAGACAGAACTCCTATAATTCACCCCTCCACTTT. As protein: CSARQNSYNSPLHF.